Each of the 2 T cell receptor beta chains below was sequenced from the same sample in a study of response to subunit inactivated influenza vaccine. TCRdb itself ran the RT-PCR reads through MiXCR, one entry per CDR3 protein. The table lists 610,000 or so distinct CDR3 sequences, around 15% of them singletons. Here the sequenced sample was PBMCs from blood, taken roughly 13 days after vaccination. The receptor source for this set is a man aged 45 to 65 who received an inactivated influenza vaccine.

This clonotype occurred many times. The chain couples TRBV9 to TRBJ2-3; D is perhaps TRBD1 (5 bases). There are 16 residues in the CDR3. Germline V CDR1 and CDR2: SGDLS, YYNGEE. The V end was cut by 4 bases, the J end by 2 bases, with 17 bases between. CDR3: CASSPLVGVDTDTQYF. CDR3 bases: TGTGCCAGCAGCCCCCTTGTAGGGGTGGACACAGATACGCAGTATTTT.

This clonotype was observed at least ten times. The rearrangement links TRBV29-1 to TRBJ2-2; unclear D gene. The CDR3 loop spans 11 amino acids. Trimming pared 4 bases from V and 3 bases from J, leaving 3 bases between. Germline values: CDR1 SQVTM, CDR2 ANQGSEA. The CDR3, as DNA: TGCAGCGTTGGTGACACCGGGGAGCTGTTTTTT. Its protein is CSVGDTGELFF.